The 11 T cell receptor beta chains reported below all come from one sample, sequenced in a study of CD8+CD57+ T cells in acquired aplastic anemia. The TCR beta profiling, which covered VDJ combination and CDR3 sequence, was carried out using genomic DNA as the template. A single record per CDR3 protein comes from TCRdb applying MiXCR to the reads. The sample lists fewer than 250,000 distinct CDR3 sequences, about 53% occurring once. The specimen sequenced was sorted CD4+, CD8+, or CD8+CD57+ T cells (not recorded which) from PBMCs. These receptors were collected from a human donor in good health, serving as a control.

In the case of this clonotype: This could be a read error, since a much larger clone is one nucleotide away. The chain carries TRBV30 and TRBJ1-2; D not resolved. CDR3 length: 13 amino acids. Trimming removed 3 bases at V and 7 bases at J, with 15 bases between. Germline CDR1 reads GTSNPN; CDR2 reads SVGIG (reference sequence). The CDR3 loop is CAWREGGSGGYTF. The CDR3 nucleotides read TGTGCCTGGAGGGAGGGTGGCTCCGGTGGCTACACCTTC.

J is TRBJ2-2 and V is TRBV7-3; tentatively, D is TRBD1 or TRBD2 (5 bases each). The V end was cut by 5 bases, the J end by 1 base, with 14 bases between. The CDR3 length is 16 residues. Per germline, CDR1 SGHTA and CDR2 FQGTGA. CDR3 protein: CASSLTGTVNTGELFF. The CDR3 nucleotides read TGTGCCAGCAGCCTGACCGGGACGGTGAACACCGGGGAGCTGTTTTTT. Filled out from reference TRBV7-3 and TRBJ2-2, the complete variable domain reads GAGVSQTPSNKVTEKGKYVELRCDPISGHTALYWYRQSLGQGPEFLIYFQGTGAADDSGLPNDRFFAVRPEGSVSTLKIQRTERGDSAVYLCASSLTGTVNTGELFFGEGSRLTVL.

The J gene is TRBJ2-7, the V gene TRBV2, with TRBD1 identical over 9 bases. Germline CDR1 and CDR2: SNHLY and FYNNEI. The CDR3 contains 15 residues. The J segment lost 5 bases and the V segment lost 6 bases, leaving 11 bases of the junction unmatched. The CDR3 loop is CASSLLQGAVDEQYF. The CDR3 coding sequence is TGTGCCAGCAGCCTCCTACAGGGGGCTGTAGACGAGCAGTACTTC.

This clonotype has ten or more counts. This sequence joins TRBV20-1 and TRBJ2-7; 10 positions agree with TRBD1. Per germline, CDR1 DFQATT and CDR2 SNEGSKA (reference sequence). This CDR3 comprises 15 residues. Trimming removed 1 base from V and 4 bases from J; junction bases left unmatched: 7. The CDR3 sequence: CSARVGKDRGYEQYF. The CDR3 nucleotides read TGCAGTGCTAGAGTTGGGAAGGACAGGGGGTACGAGCAGTACTTC.

The V gene is TRBV20-1, the J gene TRBJ2-3; D possibly corresponds to TRBD2 (5 bases). V lost 6 bases and J 3 bases, leaving 13 bases between the germline ends. The CDR3 covers 13 residues. Germline assignment: CDR1 DFQATT and CDR2 SNEGSKA (reference sequence). In DNA, the CDR3 is TGCAGTGCGATTAACCCGGGGACAGATACGCAGTATTTT. Its translation is CSAINPGTDTQYF.

This clonotype was found many times. The CDR3 DNA sequence: TGTGCCAGCGGGACTGACTTCTATGGCTACACCTTC. This translates into CASGTDFYGYTF. V and J are TRBV2 and TRBJ1-2, with D maybe TRBD1 (5 bases). Per the germline V gene, CDR1 is SNHLY and CDR2 is FYNNEI. The V end was cut by 8 bases, the J end by 4 bases, with 11 bases between. This CDR3 comprises 12 residues.

This chain uses TRBV7-9 with TRBJ1-1; TRBD1 is a possible D gene (6 bases). The CDR3 covers 13 residues. CDR1 SEHNR and CDR2 FQNEAQ come from the germline V gene (reference sequence). Trimming took off 2 bases at V and 10 bases at J, with 14 bases between the two ends. DNA of the CDR3: TGTGCCAGCAGCTTATTGGGGGGCGCGGGAGCTTTCTTT. It translates to CASSLLGGAGAFF.

A word on this clonotype: An end of the junction differs from the germline gene, which may be a read error. This chain uses TRBV7-2 with TRBJ1-6; 7 nucleotides agree with TRBD1. The CDR3 has 13 amino acids. Per germline, CDR1 SGHTA and CDR2 FQGNSA. CDR3 loop: CASSFDRETPPHF. In DNA, the CDR3 is TGTGCCAGCAGCTTCGACAGGGAGACACCCCCCCACTTT.

In this sample, this clonotype turned up many times. This chain joins TRBV3-1 and TRBJ2-7; D is perhaps TRBD2 (6 bases). Germline V gene data show CDR1 as LGHDT and CDR2 as YNNKEL (reference sequence). The CDR3 runs 13 residues. The V end was cut by 1 base, the J end by 3 bases, with 7 bases between. This CDR3 reads CASSQGGVYEQYF. CDR3 nucleotide sequence: TGTGCCAGCAGCCAAGGGGGGGTCTACGAGCAGTACTTC.

The rearrangement uses TRBV28 and TRBJ1-5, with D unclear. This CDR3 has 18 amino acids. V was shortened by 5 bases and J by 0 bases, with 20 bases between the two germline ends. Germline CDR1 and CDR2: MDHEN and SYDVKM. The CDR3, as DNA: TGTGCCAGCAGTCCCTACCTGAGACTCGGGGATAGCAATCAGCCCCAGCATTTT. Its translation: CASSPYLRLGDSNQPQHF.

The V call is TRBV7-9, the J call TRBJ1-1; 7 nucleotides match TRBD1. The trim removed 11 bases at V and 2 bases at J, leaving 8 bases unmatched. Looked up from germline, CDR1 is SEHNR and CDR2 is FQNEAQ (reference sequence). This CDR3 has 13 amino acids. The CDR3, as DNA: TGTGCCGGACTAGGGACAGTCAACACTGAAGCTTTCTTT. Protein product: CAGLGTVNTEAFF.